The next 15 T cell receptor beta chains were all read from a single sample in a study of blood T cell repertoires in COVID-19. Here immunoSEQ multiplex PCR was the method, and the copy in TCRdb shows in-frame clones only, minus some. The data contain roughly 120,000 clones, about 88% of them seen just once; the ten biggest clones take up roughly 4.5%. The specimen sequenced was peripheral blood. The receptors derive from a man aged 60 to 69 with COVID-19, enrolled during active disease.

This sequence joins TRBV4-3 and TRBJ2-1; D remains ambiguous. Germline V gene sequence: CDR1 LGHNA, CDR2 YSLEER. Trimming pared 1 base from V and 1 base from J, leaving 8 bases between. The CDR3 consists of 15 residues. CDR3 protein: CASSQAPGSYNEQFF. For the CDR3, the DNA is TGCGCCAGCAGCCAAGCCCCCGGGTCCTACAATGAGCAGTTCTTC.

This chain links TRBV10-3 with TRBJ2-2, with 7 bases fitting TRBD2. The CDR3 sequence is 16 residues long. Germline CDR1 ENHRY, CDR2 SYGVKD. Trimming cost V 3 bases and J 8 bases; bases outside gene matches: 12. The CDR3 region has the DNA TGTGCCATCAGTGAAAACGCGGGAGCAGGTACAGGGGAGCTGTTTTTT. Translation: CAISENAGAGTGELFF.

The genes are TRBV5-5 and TRBJ1-5, with D hard to call. V was cut by 0 bases and J by 1 base, with 17 bases left in between. The CDR3 loop spans 18 amino acids. Germline V gene data show CDR1 as SGHKS and CDR2 as YYEKEE (reference sequence). The CDR3 coding sequence is TGTGCCAGCAGCTTGGCCGGTAACGAGGGAAGAAGCAATCAGCCCCAGCATTTT. Residues: CASSLAGNEGRSNQPQHF.

This chain links TRBV28 with TRBJ2-7; TRBD1 agrees at 10 bases. V shed 10 bases and J 0 bases; nucleotides not matched to a gene: 6. The CDR3 contains 14 residues. Germline CDR1 MDHEN, CDR2 SYDVKM. The CDR3 nucleotides read TGTGCCACCGCGACAGGGGGCGGCTCCTACGAGCAGTACTTC. Protein: CATATGGGSYEQYF.

This sequence joins TRBV7-9 and TRBJ2-3; 10 positions match TRBD2. CDR1 is SEHNR, CDR2 FQNEAQ, per germline (reference sequence). V lost 5 bases to trimming and J lost 5 bases; unmatched junction nucleotides: 10. This CDR3 has 16 residues. CDR3 coding DNA: TGTGCCAGCAGCCATAGAGCGGGAGGGCATCAAGATACGCAGTATTTT. This gives the protein CASSHRAGGHQDTQYF.

The chain carries TRBV11-2 and TRBJ2-7; D is unclear. V lost 0 bases and J 4 bases, leaving 10 bases between the germline ends. The CDR3 runs 14 residues. Germline lookup yields CDR1 SGHAT and CDR2 FQNNGV. CDR3 amino acids: CASSLDHTNYEQYF. The CDR3 coding sequence is TGTGCCAGCAGCTTAGACCACACGAATTACGAGCAGTACTTC.

This sequence joins TRBV6-6 and TRBJ1-4; tentative D call: TRBD1 (5 bases). V lost 5 bases and J lost 0, with 25 bases in between. Germline CDR1 MNHNY, CDR2 SVGAGI (reference sequence). The CDR3 length is 20 residues. CDR3 nucleotides: TGTGCCAGCAGTCCGCCTCCCGGCAGGGTGGCCGCTACAACTAATGAAAAACTGTTTTTT. Its translation is CASSPPPGRVAATTNEKLFF.

This rearrangement joins TRBV6-6 to TRBJ1-5, with TRBD1 identical over 7 bases. The CDR3 extends over 14 amino acids. Losses at the gene ends were 2 bases for V and 6 bases for J; bases not matched to a gene: 4. Germline-derived CDR1 and CDR2 are MNHNY and SVGAGI (reference sequence). CDR3 DNA: TGTGCCAGCAGTTACGGACAGGAGGGTCAGCCCCAGCATTTT. Amino acids: CASSYGQEGQPQHF.

The V and J genes are TRBV7-2 and TRBJ2-2, with 15 nucleotides matching TRBD2. V lost 4 bases to trimming and J lost 5 bases; unmatched junction nucleotides: 2. Germline V CDR1 and CDR2: SGHTA, FQGNSA. The CDR3 runs to 16 residues. DNA for the CDR3: TGTGCCAGCAGCTACGGACTAGCGGGAGGGACCGGGGAGCTGTTTTTT. This translates into CASSYGLAGGTGELFF.

As to this clone: The junction departs from germline at one end; a sequencing error may be responsible. The identical CDR3 is also encoded by other nucleotide sequences in the sample. The chain links TRBV4-3 to TRBJ2-7, with 8 bases matching TRBD2. This CDR3 contains 18 residues. Germline CDR1 reads LGHNA; CDR2 reads YSLEER. The CDR3 spells CASSQARMEAGVSYEQYF. CDR3 bases: TGCGCCAGCAGCCAAGCCAGGATGGAAGCGGGGGTCTCCTACGAGCAATACTTC.

The V and J genes are TRBV28 and TRBJ2-1, with TRBD2 as a possible D gene (5 bases). Germline V lookup: CDR1 MDHEN, CDR2 SYDVKM. Trimming shortened V by 5 bases and J by 9 bases, and 17 bases separated the two germline ends. This CDR3 comprises 14 residues. The chain's CDR3 is CASSPGGISGEQFF. The CDR3 nucleotides are TGTGCCAGCAGTCCGGGCGGCATAAGCGGTGAGCAGTTCTTC.

V gene TRBV15 combines with J gene TRBJ2-7, with TRBD1 matching 12 bases. The CDR3 totals 15 residues. Trimming removed 3 bases from V and 5 bases from J; junction bases left unmatched: 5. The germline V gene has CDR1 LNHNV and CDR2 YYDKDF (reference sequence). As DNA, the CDR3 is TGTGCCACCAGCAGGGACCGGGACAGGGGGCACGAGCAGTACTTC. It yields the protein CATSRDRDRGHEQYF.

This chain links TRBV5-4 with TRBJ2-5, with TRBD2 identical over 14 bases. CDR1 is SGHNT and CDR2 is YYREEE in the germline V gene (reference sequence). This CDR3 is built from 16 residues. V trimming: 5 bases; J trimming: 4 bases; junction bases outside the gene matches: 7. CDR3 nucleotide sequence: TGTGCCAGCAGTTTCGGGACTAGCGGGAGAGGAGAGACCCAGTACTTC. This translates into CASSFGTSGRGETQYF. The full variable domain, its missing parts supplied by reference TRBV5-4 and TRBJ2-5, is ETGVTQSPTHLIKTRGQQVTLRCSSQSGHNTVSWYQQALGQGPQFIFQYYREEENGRGNFPPRFSGLQFPNYSSELNVNALELDDSALYLCASSFGTSGRGETQYFGPGTRLLVL.

This clone was observed a few times. The chain carries TRBV5-1 and TRBJ2-6; D not certain. Per the germline V gene, CDR1 is SGHRS and CDR2 is YFSETQ. Trimming took 7 bases from V and 0 from J, leaving 8 bases between them. The CDR3 totals 14 residues. CDR3 sequence: CASSQSSGANVLTF. CDR3 DNA: TGCGCCAGCTCGCAGTCCTCTGGGGCCAACGTCCTGACTTTC.

CDR3 sequence reads: CASSLRAYNEQFF. The CDR3 DNA follows: TGTGCCAGCAGTTTACGTGCGTACAATGAGCAGTTCTTC. The chain uses TRBV28 and TRBJ2-1; D gene unclear. Germline-derived CDR1 and CDR2 are MDHEN and SYDVKM. V gave up 2 bases and J gave up 4 bases, with 6 bases separating them. CDR3 length equals 13 residues.